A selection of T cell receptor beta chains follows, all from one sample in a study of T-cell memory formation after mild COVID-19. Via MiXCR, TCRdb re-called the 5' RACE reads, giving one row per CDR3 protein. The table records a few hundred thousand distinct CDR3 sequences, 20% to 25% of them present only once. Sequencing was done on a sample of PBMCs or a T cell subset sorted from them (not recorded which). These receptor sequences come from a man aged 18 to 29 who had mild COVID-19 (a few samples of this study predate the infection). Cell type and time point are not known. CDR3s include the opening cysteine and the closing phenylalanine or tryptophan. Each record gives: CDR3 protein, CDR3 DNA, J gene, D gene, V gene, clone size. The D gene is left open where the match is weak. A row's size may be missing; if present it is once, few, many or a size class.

CATSGTGNSPLHF	TGTGCCACGTCCGGGACGGGAAATTCACCCCTCCACTTT	TRBJ1-6	.	TRBV15	few
CASSQGVWASTEAFF	TGCGCCAGCAGCCAAGGAGTCTGGGCGTCGACTGAAGCTTTCTTT	TRBJ1-1	.	TRBV4-1	.
CSADRGGYTF	TGCAGTGCGGACCGCGGTGGCTACACCTTC	TRBJ1-2	.	TRBV20-1	.
CASSQDLAANTEAFF	TGCGCCAGCAGCCAAGATTTGGCCGCGAACACTGAAGCTTTCTTT	TRBJ1-1	.	TRBV4-3	few
CASSPQGAANTGELFF	TGTGCCAGCAGCCCGCAGGGGGCAGCGAACACCGGGGAGCTGTTTTTT	TRBJ2-2	TRBD1	TRBV11-2	few
CASSSLAGGSYYNEQFF	TGTGCCAGCAGTTCTCTAGCGGGGGGTTCCTACTACAATGAGCAGTTCTTC	TRBJ2-1	TRBD2	TRBV28	.
CASSDDDRAPYNEQFF	TGTGCCAGCAGTGACGACGACAGAGCTCCCTACAATGAGCAGTTCTTC	TRBJ2-1	.	TRBV6-4	many
CASSYISETQYF	TGTGCCAGCAGTTATATATCGGAGACCCAGTACTTC	TRBJ2-5	.	TRBV12-3/TRBV12-4	many
CASSLGRLTEAFF	TGTGCCAGCAGCTTAGGACGCCTCACTGAAGCTTTCTTT	TRBJ1-1	.	TRBV7-2	.
CASSTGQLEETQYF	TGTGCCAGCAGCACGGGACAGCTAGAAGAGACCCAGTACTTC	TRBJ2-5	TRBD1	TRBV13	.
CASSPPDREDGYTF	TGTGCCAGCTCACCCCCGGACAGGGAGGATGGCTACACCTTC	TRBJ1-2	TRBD1	TRBV18	few
CASSMAGQGGSYEQYF	TGTGCCAGTAGTATGGCGGGACAGGGGGGATCCTACGAGCAGTACTTC	TRBJ2-7	TRBD1	TRBV19	.
CASSLAGGPYEQYF	TGTGCCAGCAGCCTAGCGGGGGGGCCCTACGAGCAGTACTTC	TRBJ2-7	TRBD2	TRBV7-2	many
CASSYIPRGGAPNEQFF	TGTGCCAGCAGTTATATCCCACGCGGGGGGGCCCCCAATGAGCAGTTCTTC	TRBJ2-1	TRBD2	TRBV6-5	.
CASSRLTAGEQFF	TGTGCCAGCAGCCGACTGACGGCCGGGGAGCAGTTCTTC	TRBJ2-1	.	TRBV3-1	once
CASSLEAGRKETQYF	TGCGCCAGCAGCTTGGAGGCGGGGAGGAAAGAGACCCAGTACTTC	TRBJ2-5	.	TRBV5-1	.
CASSTGGDKQFF	TGCGCCAGCAGCACCGGGGGGGACAAGCAGTTCTTC	TRBJ2-1	TRBD2	TRBV5-1	.